This T cell receptor (beta chain) was observed in a study of PD-1 blockade in classical Hodgkin lymphoma. In regard to this clone: Its specificity is unknown.

Study conclusions and caveats: By C4D1, diversity of CD4+ TCRs had risen significantly, whereas that of CD8+ TCRs had not. Baseline TCR diversity was reportedly lower in newly diagnosed patients than in healthy donors. It was reported as lower still in relapsed/refractory patients. Repertoire differences have undefined causes, possibly disease activity or prior therapy. Complete responders started with a diversity level that resembled newly diagnosed patients at baseline.

Every patient was affected by relapse after autologous stem cell transplantation, while exposure to brentuximab vedotin was not uniform. Out of thawed PBMCs, magnetic negative selection purified CD4+ T cells. TCRdb's table, derived via immunoSEQ multiplex PCR, lists solely in-frame clones and lacks some. The sample has just over 4,000 clones; about 78% are singletons. The material was CD4+ T cells from blood, obtained at baseline. This TCR came from a human donor with classical Hodgkin lymphoma.

CDR3 sequence (DNA): TGCACCAGCAGCCAAGATCCCGGATGGATATATAATTCACCCCTCCACTTT. Its protein is CTSSQDPGWIYNSPLHF. The rearrangement links TRBV1 to TRBJ1-6. TRBV1 is assigned pseudogene status. The CDR3 totals 17 residues.